This TCR beta chain comes out of a study of B cell selection in AIRE deficiency. Regulatory T cells were sorted as CD4+CD25hiCD127low/negative cells. As for this clone: The antigen is unknown.

TCRdb keeps only in-frame clones here, not all; method: immunoSEQ multiplex PCR. The sample consists of about 18,000 clones, just over 90% of them appearing once. Findings and limits, study-wide: Shared Treg sequences were biased toward short CDR3s with few non-templated nucleotide insertions. About 33% of healthy-donor shared Treg TCRbeta sequences appeared in patient Tconv cells.

V was trimmed by 5 bases and J by 4 bases, leaving 27 bases between them. Germline values: CDR1 MDHEN, CDR2 SYDVKM. CDR3 length equals 20 residues. Sequenced material: CD4+CD25+ Tregs sorted from PBMCs. The chain uses TRBV28 and TRBJ1-6, with D possibly TRBD1 on 5 matching bases. The sequence was collected from a human donor in good health. In DNA, the CDR3 is TGTGCCAGCAGTCTACTAGACCATGTTACGGGGGAGTTATATAATTCACCCCTCCACTTT. It yields the protein CASSLLDHVTGELYNSPLHF. The variable domain in full, completed from reference TRBV28 and TRBJ1-6, reads DVKVTQSSRYLVKRTGEKVFLECVQDMDHENMFWYRQDPGLGLRLIYFSYDVKMKEKGDIPEGYSVSREKKERFSLILESASTNQTSMYLCASSLLDHVTGELYNSPLHFGNGTRLTVT.